One and the same sample provided the 16 T cell receptor beta chains below, sequenced in a study of blood T cell repertoires in COVID-19. Some clones are missing from TCRdb's copy, which holds only in-frame ones; the method was immunoSEQ multiplex PCR. The sample holds some 30,000 clones, 70% to 85% seen once. Material: peripheral blood. The receptors come from a human donor in a cohort sampled during active COVID-19.

The V call is TRBV9, the J call TRBJ2-2, with D possibly TRBD1 on 5 matching bases. Trimming cost V 2 bases and J 6 bases, with 8 bases left between them. This CDR3 has 13 amino acids. Germline V gene data show CDR1 as SGDLS and CDR2 as YYNGEE. The CDR3 region has the DNA TGTGCCAGCAGCGTCAGGGTCTCCGGGGAGCTGTTTTTT. This translates into CASSVRVSGELFF.

J is TRBJ2-2 and V is TRBV4-3; 9 bases match TRBD1. The CDR3 runs 20 residues. V shed 0 bases and J 4 bases; nucleotides not matched to a gene: 15. Germline CDR1 and CDR2: LGHNA and YSLEER. The DNA for the CDR3 is TGCGCCAGCAGCCAAGAGGGGTACGCGGGACAGGGTTATAGCACCGGGGAGCTGTTTTTT. Protein: CASSQEGYAGQGYSTGELFF.

The chain employs TRBV3-1 (or the pseudogene TRBV3-2) and TRBJ2-7; 10 bases match TRBD1. V lost 4 bases and J lost 6; bases outside the gene matches: 9. Germline CDR1 is LGHDT and CDR2 is YNNKEL (reference sequence). The CDR3 consists of 15 residues. In nucleotides, the CDR3 is TGTGCCAGCAGCCTAGGACAGGGGGTATCGGTCGAGCAGTACTTC. Protein sequence: CASSLGQGVSVEQYF.

The V and J genes are TRBV7-3 and TRBJ2-6; possibly TRBD1 for D (5 bases). Trimming removed 3 bases at V and 0 bases at J, with 6 bases between. The CDR3 spans 15 residues. From germline, CDR1 is SGHTA and CDR2 FQGTGA. This CDR3 reads CASSFTGSGANVLTF. The DNA of the CDR3 is TGTGCCAGCAGCTTCACAGGCTCTGGGGCCAACGTCCTGACTTTC.

This clone showed up just a few times. V and J are TRBV21-1 and TRBJ2-7; TRBD1 was called by the table and not checked on the DNA. TRBV21-1 is a pseudogene. This CDR3 has 11 amino acids. This chain's CDR3 is CASSRPGTGYF. The CDR3 coding sequence is TGTGCCAGCAGCAGACCCGGGACAGGGTACTTC.

J is TRBJ2-5 and V is TRBV6-5; no clear D gene. Per germline, CDR1 MNHEY and CDR2 SVGAGI. The CDR3 totals 14 residues. The germline V and J ends were trimmed by 2 bases and 3 bases, with 10 bases remaining between them. This chain's CDR3 is CASSYGGLEETQYF. The CDR3 nucleotides read TGTGCCAGCAGTTACGGTGGGCTGGAAGAGACCCAGTACTTC.

The V gene is TRBV3-1 (or the pseudogene TRBV3-2), the J gene TRBJ2-3; TRBD2 matches at 9 bases. CDR1 and CDR2 from the germline V gene are LGHDT and YNNKEL (reference sequence). Trimming cost V 0 bases and J 2 bases; bases outside gene matches: 9. The CDR3 covers 18 residues. CDR3 coding DNA: TGTGCCAGCAGCCAAGATATCCCGCGGGGGGGCCCCACAGATACGCAGTATTTT. Its protein product is CASSQDIPRGGPTDTQYF.

The chain is built from TRBV11-1 and TRBJ2-7; 8 nucleotides align to TRBD1. Per the germline V gene, CDR1 is SGHAT and CDR2 is FQDESV (reference sequence). This CDR3 comprises 12 residues. Trimming removed 4 bases from V and 5 bases from J; junction bases left unmatched: 1. Here the CDR3 DNA reads TGTGCCAGCAGCTCGGACAGGGACGAGCAGTACTTC. Amino acid sequence: CASSSDRDEQYF.

The chain employs TRBV5-4 and TRBJ1-5, with unresolved D. V shed 0 bases and J shed 0 bases, with 10 bases lying between them. The CDR3 loop spans 16 amino acids. In germline, CDR1 is SGHNT, CDR2 YYREEE (reference sequence). CDR3 in DNA: TGTGCCAGCAGCTTGGCCAGTTACAATAGCAATCAGCCCCAGCATTTT. Protein product: CASSLASYNSNQPQHF.

Comment on this clone: A junction end diverges from the germline sequence, so it may reflect a read error. This sequence joins TRBV6-1 and TRBJ2-3; the D gene is possibly TRBD2 (7 bases). The CDR3 totals 16 residues. Germline V CDR1 and CDR2: MNHNS, SASEGT. The CDR3 sequence is CASRERGAVSTDTQYF. The CDR3 DNA reads as TGTGCCAGCCGTGAACGGGGGGCCGTTAGCACAGATACGCAGTATTTT.

The chain has TRBV6-2 or TRBV6-3 and TRBJ2-3, with 8 bases matching TRBD2. Germline CDR1 and CDR2: MNHEY and SVGEGT. V lost 6 bases, J lost 2 bases, and 13 bases stayed unmatched. The CDR3 is 17 amino acids. This CDR3 is CASSDTPLAGYTDTQYF. CDR3 bases: TGTGCCAGCAGCGATACCCCCTTAGCGGGGTACACAGATACGCAGTATTTT.

The chain is built from TRBV7-8 and TRBJ2-1, with TRBD2 matching 8 bases. J was trimmed by 5 bases and V by 5 bases; bases with no gene match: 8. Germline V gene sequence: CDR1 SGHVS, CDR2 FQNEAQ. The CDR3 has 15 residues. The CDR3 protein is CASSGLAGGDNEQFF. CDR3 coding DNA: TGTGCCAGCAGCGGACTTGCCGGGGGGGACAATGAGCAGTTCTTC.

This clone was seen once. The chain recombines TRBV5-1 with TRBJ2-3, with TRBD1 as a possible D gene (5 bases). Between the trimmed V and J ends, which lost 7 bases and 1 base, there was a span of 16 bases. The CDR3 totals 15 residues. In germline, CDR1 is SGHRS, CDR2 YFSETQ. This CDR3 is CASDRTPSGTDTQYF. Here the CDR3 DNA reads TGCGCCAGCGACCGGACACCGTCGGGCACAGATACGCAGTATTTT.

This clone was observed a handful of times. The genes are TRBV5-1 and TRBJ1-5; unclear D gene. The CDR3 extends over 15 amino acids. V lost 1 base and J lost 3, with 11 bases in between. Germline CDR1 SGHRS, CDR2 YFSETQ. CDR3 in amino acids: CASSLSSGFNQPQHF. The DNA for the CDR3 is TGCGCCAGCAGCTTGTCATCCGGGTTCAATCAGCCCCAGCATTTT.

This clone has only a few counts. V is TRBV30 and J is TRBJ1-1; 9 nucleotides match TRBD1. CDR1 and CDR2 (germline): GTSNPN, SVGIG (reference sequence). V was pared by 5 bases and J by 4 bases, with 14 bases of the junction left unmatched. This CDR3 has 16 residues. CDR3 in amino acids: CAWGKGQGLVGTEAFF. CDR3 nucleotide sequence: TGTGCCTGGGGGAAGGGACAGGGCCTCGTGGGCACTGAAGCTTTCTTT.

V is TRBV6-5 and J is TRBJ1-6; 10 nucleotides align to TRBD1. The V gene end was trimmed by 6 bases and the J gene end by 2 bases; junction bases not matched to a gene: 1. CDR3 length equals 15 residues. The germline gives CDR1 MNHEY, CDR2 SVGAGI. The chain's CDR3 is CASSDRGPYNSPLHF. Written as DNA, the CDR3 is TGTGCCAGCAGCGACAGGGGGCCCTATAATTCACCCCTCCACTTT.